Below are 23 T cell receptor gamma chains sequenced from a single sample in a study of gamma delta lymphoproliferative disorders and STAT genes. PBMCs from patients and controls supplied the genomic DNA for sequencing. TCRdb redid clone calling on the multiplex PCR reads using CATT. This sample has under 4,500 gamma-chain clones, with over 7% found just once. The sample was blood. All receptors come from a human donor in good health.

This clone has more than one count but fewer than ten. The V and J genes are TRGV10 and TRGJ1 or TRGJ2. In the absence of a J gene in TCRdb, the DNA was matched to germline to assign it here. TRGV10 is an ORF, with its function uncertain. The length of the CDR3 is 9 residues. The CDR3 nucleotides read TGTGCCGAAGGTTATAAGAAACTCTTT. Its protein is CAEGYKKLF.

This clone is judged medium-sized. The chain recombines TRGV10 with TRGJP1. The J gene is absent in TCRdb and was assigned here via DNA matching to germline. TRGV10 is noted as an ORF with a role that remains uncertain. This CDR3 is 17 amino acids long. V gave up 8 bases and J gave up 0 bases; unmatched junction bases: 13. CDR3 amino acids: CAAWDYRVHTTGWFKIF. CDR3 DNA sequence: TGTGCTGCGTGGGATTATCGGGTTCATACCACTGGTTGGTTCAAGATATTT.

There are many counts of this clone. This chain joins TRGV8 and TRGJ1 or TRGJ2. TCRdb records no J gene; here it was assigned by comparing the DNA to germline. The J segment lost 6 bases and the V segment lost 0 bases, leaving 5 bases of the junction unmatched. The V gene's germline CDR1 is VENAVY and CDR2 YDSYNSRV. The CDR3 extends over 13 amino acids. The CDR3 coding sequence is TGTGCCACCTGGGATAGGCGGGTTTATAAGAAACTCTTT. Translated: CATWDRRVYKKLF.

This clone is labeled medium-sized. This chain uses TRGV10 with TRGJP1. Here the J gene was assigned by germline matching of the DNA, as TCRdb has none. TRGV10 is treated as an ORF (open reading frame) with a function not yet certain. CDR3 length: 14 amino acids. Germline trimming cut 8 bases from V and 1 base from J; bases unmatched to any gene: 5. The CDR3: CAAWDSTTGWFKIF. CDR3 bases: TGTGCTGCGTGGGACAGTACCACTGGTTGGTTCAAGATATTT.

By sample share, this clone is medium-sized. V usage is TRGV9 and J usage is TRGJ1 or TRGJ2. The J gene, not given by TCRdb, was assigned here from a germline match of the nucleotide sequence. The CDR3 spans 12 residues. Germline V lookup: CDR1 GITISATS, CDR2 ISYDGTV (reference sequence). Trimming cost V 0 bases and J 7 bases; bases outside gene matches: 3. The CDR3 DNA reads as TGTGCCTTGTGGGAGGTGCAATATAAGAAACTCTTT. It encodes CALWEVQYKKLF.

This clone is labeled medium-sized. It is unclear where the CDR3 begins or ends on the DNA, so no DNA is shown, and the CDR3 is as TCRdb lists it. The V gene call reads TRGV11; no J gene was called. TRGV11 is treated as an ORF (open reading frame) with a function not yet certain. Including both end residues, the CDR3 is 16 amino acids long. CDR3 region: CTTVPAGLGLYYKKLF.

By its share, this clone is medium-sized (0.01 to 0.1%). V usage is TRGV9 and J usage is TRGJP1. The J gene is not listed in TCRdb, so it was assigned here from a DNA match to germline. Unmatched junction bases numbered 6, after V lost 1 base and J lost 7 bases. Looked up from germline, CDR1 is GITISATS and CDR2 is ISYDGTV (reference sequence). This CDR3 has 14 residues. The CDR3 DNA reads TGTGCCTTGTGGGAGGTCCTTGATGGTTGGTTCAAGATATTT. Translated: CALWEVLDGWFKIF.

By its share, this clone is medium-sized. The rearrangement joins TRGV4 to TRGJ1 or TRGJ2. No J segment appears in TCRdb, so it was assigned here by matching the sequence to germline. The V gene end was trimmed by 1 base and the J gene end by 6 bases; junction bases not matched to a gene: 6. This CDR3 has 13 residues. Germline CDR1 is EGSTGY and CDR2 is YDSYTSSV. CDR3 nucleotide sequence: TGTGCCACCTGGGATGGTTCTTTTTATAAGAAACTCTTT. Encoded protein: CATWDGSFYKKLF.

This clone is medium-sized (0.01 to 0.1%) within its sample. This chain links TRGV4 with TRGJ1 or TRGJ2. Assignment of the J gene here rests on matching the DNA to germline, because TCRdb gives none. The J segment lost 1 base and the V segment lost 0 bases, leaving 12 bases of the junction unmatched. The CDR3 has 17 amino acids. The germline V gene has CDR1 EGSTGY and CDR2 YDSYTSSV. This CDR3 is CATWDGPKGDNYYKKLF. The CDR3 DNA reads as TGTGCCACCTGGGATGGGCCTAAGGGCGACAATTATTATAAGAAACTCTTT.

This clone is judged medium-sized. The gene calls are TRGV4 and TRGJ1 or TRGJ2. Assignment of the J gene here rests on matching the DNA to germline, because TCRdb gives none. Germline V gives CDR1 EGSTGY, CDR2 YDSYTSSV. This CDR3 spans 13 amino acids. Trimming took 4 bases from V and 4 from J; bases not matched to a gene: 7. As DNA, the CDR3 is TGTGCCACCTGGGAACTTGGCTATTATAAGAAACTCTTT. Its translation: CATWELGYYKKLF.

By sample fraction, this clone is medium-sized (0.01 to 0.1%). This chain links TRGV4 with TRGJ1 or TRGJ2. Assignment of the J gene here rests on matching the DNA to germline, because TCRdb gives none. The V segment lost 0 bases and the J segment 3 bases; nucleotides outside the gene matches: 2. The CDR3 runs to 13 residues. Germline loops: CDR1 EGSTGY, CDR2 YDSYTSSV. CDR3 sequence: CATWDGFYYKKLF. As DNA, the CDR3 is TGTGCCACCTGGGATGGGTTTTATTATAAGAAACTCTTT.

With respect to this clone: This likely reflects a read error, since a far larger clone is one base away. The limits of the CDR3 on the DNA are not certain, so only TCRdb's listed CDR3 is given. Other DNA sequences of this sample code for an identical CDR3. With the J gene uncalled, the V gene is TRGV11. TRGV11 is an open reading frame, and its role is uncertain. The length of the CDR3 is 17 amino acids, counting both ends. The CDR3 reads CTTVPVRSSQGGFKKLF.

In its sample, this clone is medium-sized. J is TRGJP1 and V is TRGV8. TCRdb carries no J gene annotation; the J gene was assigned here by matching the DNA with germline. V lost 5 bases and J lost 8; bases outside the gene matches: 5. Germline CDR1 is VENAVY and CDR2 is YDSYNSRV. This CDR3 spans 12 amino acids. CDR3 DNA sequence: TGTGCCACCTGGGCCCTGGGTTGGTTCAAGATATTT. Translated, it gives CATWALGWFKIF.

This clone came up many times. V is TRGV2 and J is TRGJ1 or TRGJ2. Matching the DNA to germline supplied the J gene, which TCRdb does not give. The CDR3 is 15 amino acids. CDR1 and CDR2 from the germline V gene are EGSNGY and YDSYNSKV. Trimming cost V 0 bases and J 4 bases; bases outside gene matches: 9. CDR3 amino acids: CATWDGRQSYYKKLF. Written as DNA, the CDR3 is TGTGCCACCTGGGACGGGCGTCAAAGCTATTATAAGAAACTCTTT.

This clone was found many times. V and J are TRGV10 and TRGJ1 or TRGJ2. The J gene, missing from TCRdb, was assigned here through DNA to germline matching. TRGV10 qualifies as an ORF whose function is uncertain. This CDR3 contains 10 residues. The J segment lost 11 bases and the V segment lost 8 bases, leaving 7 bases of the junction unmatched. The CDR3 is CAAWDSEKLF. CDR3 in DNA: TGTGCTGCGTGGGATTCCGAGAAACTCTTT.

This clone rates as medium-sized. This sample includes further DNA sequences coding for the same CDR3. V and J are TRGV8 and TRGJ1 or TRGJ2. TCRdb offers no J gene call, so here the DNA was matched to germline to obtain one. This CDR3 contains 13 residues. With V trimmed by 0 bases and J by 1 base, 0 bases remained unmatched. Germline V gives CDR1 VENAVY, CDR2 YDSYNSRV. CDR3 DNA: TGTGCCACCTGGGATAGGAATTATTATAAGAAACTCTTT. It codes for CATWDRNYYKKLF.

In its sample, this clone was seen a few times. TCRdb's entry gives the protein of a much larger clone, which mismatches this DNA's translation at residue 4, likely from a read error; the protein reported here is translated from the DNA. The genes are TRGV10 and TRGJP2. Since TCRdb gives no J gene, matching the DNA to germline was used here to assign it. TRGV10 qualifies as an ORF whose function is uncertain. CDR3 size: 15 residues. V shed 11 bases and J 0 bases; nucleotides not matched to a gene: 10. CDR3 protein: CAARVVNSSDWIKTF. The CDR3 DNA reads as TGTGCTGCGCGGGTTGTAAATAGTAGTGATTGGATCAAGACGTTT.

This clone has more than one count but fewer than ten. Here the CDR3 reads CALCELKKLF. For the CDR3, the DNA is TGTGCCTTGTGTGAGCTAAAGAAACTCTTT. J is TRGJ1 or TRGJ2 and V is TRGV9. Matching the DNA to germline supplied the J gene, which TCRdb does not give. V gave up 7 bases and J gave up 10 bases; unmatched junction bases: 7. This CDR3 is built from 10 residues. Germline-derived CDR1 and CDR2 are GITISATS and ISYDGTV (reference sequence).

In this sample, this clone is medium-sized. This chain connects TRGV8 to TRGJP1. Here the J gene was assigned by germline matching of the DNA, as TCRdb has none. J gave up 4 bases and V 3 bases, and 5 bases lay outside the gene matches. Germline CDR1 reads VENAVY; CDR2 reads YDSYNSRV. This CDR3 has 14 residues. The chain's CDR3 is CATWDLGTGWFKIF. The CDR3 DNA sequence: TGTGCCACCTGGGATTTGGGCACTGGTTGGTTCAAGATATTT.

This clone was detected ten times or more. This chain connects TRGV9 to TRGJ1 or TRGJ2. Assignment of the J gene here rests on matching the DNA to germline, because TCRdb gives none. The V gene end was trimmed by 0 bases and the J gene end by 3 bases; junction bases not matched to a gene: 2. Looked up from germline, CDR1 is GITISATS and CDR2 is ISYDGTV (reference sequence). The CDR3 totals 13 residues. In DNA form, the CDR3 reads TGTGCCTTGTGGGAGGTGACTTATTATAAGAAACTCTTT. This encodes CALWEVTYYKKLF.

This clone is classed as medium-sized. The chain is built from TRGV4 and TRGJ1 or TRGJ2. Because TCRdb records no J gene, it was assigned here through a match of the DNA to germline. Germline V lookup: CDR1 EGSTGY, CDR2 YDSYTSSV. The CDR3 sequence is 13 residues long. The J segment lost 5 bases and the V segment lost 1 base, leaving 5 bases of the junction unmatched. The CDR3, as DNA: TGTGCCACCTGGGATGGTCATCATTATAAGAAACTCTTT. Its translation is CATWDGHHYKKLF.

At least ten counts were recorded for this clone. The V gene is TRGV10, the J gene TRGJ1 or TRGJ2. TCRdb supplies no J gene; here it was assigned by aligning the nucleotide sequence to germline. TRGV10 is noted as an ORF with a role that remains uncertain. There are 15 residues in the CDR3. V was clipped by 8 bases and J by 3 bases; unmatched bases: 14. This CDR3 is CAAWDRLVSYYKKLF. CDR3 DNA sequence: TGTGCTGCGTGGGATAGGCTAGTATCTTATTATAAGAAACTCTTT.

This clone rates as medium-sized. The chain uses TRGV11 and TRGJ1 or TRGJ2. TCRdb records no J gene; here it was assigned by comparing the DNA to germline. TRGV11 is known as an ORF, though its function is uncertain. With V trimmed by 0 bases and J by 2 bases, 4 bases remained unmatched. The CDR3 loop spans 15 amino acids. The DNA for the CDR3 is TGTGCCTGCTGGATTAGGCACGAGGATTATTATAAGAAACTCTTT. The encoded protein is CACWIRHEDYYKKLF.